The 29 T cell receptor beta chains below come from one sample, sequenced in a study of T-cell memory formation after mild COVID-19 (dated by TCRdb to the early 2020s). To prepare the library, 5' RACE was applied. Data came from an Illumina NovaSeq 6000. TCRdb itself trimmed the public reads at Q25 with fastp, ran MiXCR and retained productive beta chains. Rows with one shared CDR3 protein collapse into an entry with the most common genes and DNA. A total of around 390,000 distinct CDR3 sequences appear in this sample, roughly 15% of them only once. The biggest ten clones account for 20% to 25% of the sample. Sample: PBMCs or a T cell subset sorted from them (not recorded which). These receptors all come from a man aged 18 to 29 who had mild COVID-19 (a few samples of this study predate the infection). The sample titles of this study are shuffled in the database, so cell type and time point are left out; the donor was told from shared clones.

This clonotype has only a few counts. The chain is built from TRBV4-1 and TRBJ1-5, with a tentative D call TRBD1 (6 bases). This CDR3 contains 13 residues. Germline loops: CDR1 MGHRA, CDR2 YSYEKL. Trimming took 4 bases from V and 5 from J, leaving 9 bases between them. CDR3: CASSRNRDQPQHF. DNA for the CDR3: TGCGCCAGCAGCCGGAACAGGGATCAGCCCCAGCATTTT.

This clonotype was picked up a small number of times. The chain carries TRBV5-6 and TRBJ1-2; no clear D. Trimming left V 3 bases short and J 3 bases short, with 9 bases between. Germline V lookup: CDR1 SGHDT, CDR2 YYEEEE. The CDR3 extends over 13 amino acids. CDR3 coding DNA: TGTGCCAGCAGCTCGAGACGGTACTATGGCTACACCTTC. This encodes CASSSRRYYGYTF.

This sequence joins TRBV25-1 and TRBJ2-3; 12 positions agree with TRBD2. Unmatched junction bases numbered 5, after V lost 7 bases and J lost 3 bases. Germline CDR1 is MGHDK and CDR2 is SYGVNS. There are 15 residues in the CDR3. The CDR3, as DNA: TGTGCCAGCACCGGACTAGCGGGGCCGACAGATACGCAGTATTTT. Amino acids: CASTGLAGPTDTQYF.

The genes are TRBV9 and TRBJ1-2; TRBD1 aligns across 11 bases. This CDR3 spans 17 amino acids. Germline V CDR1 and CDR2: SGDLS, YYNGEE. The junction had 9 bases not matched to a gene; V was cut back by 2 bases and J by 3 bases. The CDR3 loop reads CASSVKGQGDRDYGYTF. The DNA for the CDR3 is TGTGCCAGCAGCGTGAAGGGACAGGGGGATAGGGACTATGGCTACACCTTC.

This clonotype was seen a few times. V is TRBV5-1 and J is TRBJ2-2, with a weak D call TRBD1 (5 bases). This CDR3 has 15 residues. V was trimmed by 5 bases and J by 6 bases, leaving 17 bases between them. The germline V gene has CDR1 SGHRS and CDR2 YFSETQ. The CDR3 DNA follows: TGCGCCAGCAGTGCAGGGTTATCGGTCCCCGGGGAGCTGTTTTTT. Encoded protein: CASSAGLSVPGELFF.

This clonotype has more than one count but fewer than ten. The rearrangement links TRBV7-8 to TRBJ2-7, with D uncertain. CDR1 and CDR2 from the germline V gene are SGHVS and FQNEAQ. The CDR3 has 12 residues. Trimming pared 6 bases from V and 2 bases from J, leaving 8 bases between. The CDR3 reads CASRSNTYEQYF. The CDR3 DNA reads as TGTGCCAGCAGGTCTAATACCTACGAGCAGTACTTC.

The chain uses TRBV7-2 and TRBJ2-1; D remains unclear. The CDR3 length is 13 residues. CDR1 and CDR2 from the germline V gene are SGHTA and FQGNSA. V was clipped by 1 base and J by 9 bases, with 10 bases between them. In nucleotides, the CDR3 is TGTGCCAGCAGCTTAGACTACGGCACTGAGCAGTTCTTC. Protein: CASSLDYGTEQFF.

This clonotype turned up a few times. The chain joins TRBV10-2 to TRBJ2-5, with 15 bases that match TRBD2. The junction had 9 bases not matched to a gene; V was cut back by 3 bases and J by 1 base. This CDR3 region has 19 residues. Per the germline V gene, CDR1 is WSHSY and CDR2 is SAAADI. CDR3 sequence (DNA): TGCGCCAGCAGTGATGTAACCGGGACTAGCGGGGGGTTCCAAGAGACCCAGTACTTC. Translation: CASSDVTGTSGGFQETQYF.

This clonotype was seen a few times. V is TRBV12-3 or TRBV12-4 and J is TRBJ2-7; 7 bases align to TRBD2. J gave up 4 bases and V 3 bases, and 6 bases lay outside the gene matches. There are 14 residues in the CDR3. This chain's CDR3 is CASSFAGVDYEQYV. Written as DNA, the CDR3 is TGTGCCAGCAGTTTTGCGGGGGTTGATTACGAGCAGTACGTC.

This clonotype was seen a handful of times. V usage is TRBV7-2 and J usage is TRBJ2-7; possibly TRBD2 for D (5 bases). CDR3 length: 13 residues. Trimming cost V 3 bases and J 4 bases, with 10 bases left between them. Germline-derived CDR1 and CDR2 are SGHTA and FQGNSA. CDR3 protein: CASSLQPGYEQYV. The CDR3 DNA reads TGTGCCAGCAGCTTGCAGCCGGGGTACGAGCAGTACGTC.

Concerning this clonotype itself: Germline is not matched at one junction end, which may reflect a read error. The chain uses TRBV7-9 and TRBJ1-2, with 7 bases that match TRBD1. The CDR3 has 14 amino acids. Germline V gene data show CDR1 as SEHNR and CDR2 as FQNEAQ (reference sequence). The CDR3 region has the DNA TGTGCCTGCAGCTTCCACGGACAGGTTTATGGCTACACCTTC. This sequence encodes CACSFHGQVYGYTF.

This clonotype occurred many times. The CDR3 sequence: CASSLVGSGNTIYF. CDR3 sequence (DNA): TGTGCCAGCAGCTTAGTGGGTTCTGGAAACACCATATATTTT. The J gene is TRBJ1-3, the V gene TRBV11-2; D not certain. Trimming took 1 base from V and 1 from J, leaving 5 bases between them. CDR1 is SGHAT and CDR2 is FQNNGV in the germline V gene. This CDR3 region has 14 residues.

The CDR3: CASSDKSYEQYV. CDR3 in DNA: TGTGCCAGCAGTGATAAAAGTTACGAGCAGTACGTC. V gene TRBV2 combines with J gene TRBJ2-7; D not resolved. Between the trimmed V and J ends, which lost 3 bases and 4 bases, there was a span of 7 bases. Germline CDR1 is SNHLY and CDR2 is FYNNEI. The CDR3 is 12 residues long.

The chain combines TRBV11-1 with TRBJ1-1; 8 bases are shared with TRBD1. The CDR3 is made up of 15 amino acids. Looked up from germline, CDR1 is SGHAT and CDR2 is FQDESV (reference sequence). Trimming took 1 base from V and 6 from J; bases not matched to a gene: 7. As DNA, the CDR3 is TGTGCCAGCAGCTTAGGGGGGACAGGCTACCCTGAAGCTTTCTTT. Residues: CASSLGGTGYPEAFF.

This chain joins TRBV7-3 and TRBJ2-3; TRBD2 aligns across 10 bases. This CDR3 spans 17 amino acids. The germline gives CDR1 SGHTA, CDR2 FQGTGA. Germline trimming cut 0 bases from V and 5 bases from J; bases unmatched to any gene: 8. The CDR3 coding sequence is TGTGCCAGCAGCTTAACCTCCCTAGCGGGGGCGGGAGATACGCAGTATTTT. This translates into CASSLTSLAGAGDTQYF. Together with reference TRBV7-3 and TRBJ2-3, the CDR3 gives the full variable domain: GAGVSQTPSNKVTEKGKYVELRCDPISGHTALYWYRQSLGQGPEFLIYFQGTGAADDSGLPNDRFFAVRPEGSVSTLKIQRTERGDSAVYLCASSLTSLAGAGDTQYFGPGTRLTVL.

This clonotype was picked up many times. The chain has TRBV29-1 and TRBJ2-2; a weak D match, TRBD1 (7 bases). Trimming took off 0 bases at V and 4 bases at J, with 24 bases between the two ends. The CDR3 extends over 19 amino acids. From germline, CDR1 is SQVTM and CDR2 ANQGSEA. The CDR3 DNA reads TGCAGCGTTGAAGATCCATTTAACGGAGGGACAGTAAGCACCGGGGAGCTGTTTTTT. Its protein is CSVEDPFNGGTVSTGELFF.

This rearrangement joins TRBV30 to TRBJ1-1; 7 nucleotides line up with TRBD1. The germline V gene encodes CDR1 GTSNPN and CDR2 SVGIG (reference sequence). The CDR3 loop spans 15 amino acids. The V and J ends lost 0 bases and 4 bases, in that order; junction bases with no gene match: 8. CDR3 in amino acids: CAWSVLGQGGTEAFF. The CDR3 DNA follows: TGTGCCTGGAGTGTTCTAGGGCAGGGGGGCACTGAAGCTTTCTTT. Full variable domain (rest looked up from reference TRBV30 and TRBJ1-1): SQTIHQWPATLVQPVGSPLSLECTVEGTSNPNLYWYRQAAGRGLQLLFYSVGIGQISSEVPQNLSASRPQDRQFILSSKKLLLSDSGFYLCAWSVLGQGGTEAFFGQGTRLTVV.

This clonotype was picked up a small number of times. The J gene is TRBJ2-3, the V gene TRBV5-5; D may be TRBD2 (6 bases). In germline, CDR1 is SGHKS, CDR2 YYEKEE (reference sequence). This CDR3 has 17 amino acids. V was cut by 4 bases and J by 2 bases, with 20 bases left in between. CDR3 DNA sequence: TGTGCCAGCAGCCGCACCATACGGGGGTGGGTCACAGATACGCAGTATTTT. Its translation is CASSRTIRGWVTDTQYF.

The J gene is TRBJ1-1, the V gene TRBV6-2 or TRBV6-3; D remains ambiguous. This CDR3 contains 14 residues. Germline CDR1 MNHEY, CDR2 SVGEGT. The V and J ends lost 7 bases and 1 base respectively, with 13 bases between them. The CDR3 sequence: CASTLRGRNTEAFF. The CDR3 DNA reads as TGTGCCAGCACTCTTCGCGGGAGGAACACTGAAGCTTTCTTT.

This chain connects TRBV4-1 to TRBJ2-2; no clear D gene. From germline, CDR1 is MGHRA and CDR2 YSYEKL. The CDR3 totals 13 residues. Trimming left V 1 base short and J 6 bases short, with 6 bases between. CDR3 sequence (DNA): TGCGCCAGCAGCCAAGTCCCCGCCGGGGAGCTGTTTTTT. This sequence encodes CASSQVPAGELFF.

This clonotype appeared a few times. The chain couples TRBV6-6 to TRBJ2-3; 7 nucleotides agree with TRBD1. The germline V gene has CDR1 MNHNY and CDR2 SVGAGI (reference sequence). V trimming: 6 bases; J trimming: 1 base; junction bases outside the gene matches: 13. The CDR3 consists of 17 residues. CDR3 sequence reads: CASRSQGEFYGTDTQYF. The CDR3, as DNA: TGTGCCAGCAGAAGTCAGGGGGAATTCTACGGCACAGATACGCAGTATTTT.

This clonotype turned up a few times. The chain has TRBV28 and TRBJ2-7; TRBD1 aligns across 7 bases. The CDR3 runs to 14 residues. V gave up 5 bases and J gave up 6 bases; unmatched junction bases: 10. The germline CDR1 and CDR2 sequences are MDHEN and SYDVKM. CDR3 sequence: CASSHRTGTAEQYV. CDR3 coding DNA: TGTGCCAGCAGTCACCGGACAGGAACCGCCGAGCAGTACGTC.

This chain links TRBV20-1 with TRBJ2-5, with a possible D match to TRBD2 (6 bases). This CDR3 has 13 residues. The germline gives CDR1 DFQATT, CDR2 SNEGSKA (reference sequence). V lost 6 bases, J lost 4 bases, and 15 bases lay in between. CDR3 bases: TGCAGTGCCAACCCCGGGACTTCAGAGACCCAGTACTTC. Translating it yields CSANPGTSETQYF.

This clonotype has just a few counts. The CDR3 sequence: CASSPLLRGKSYEQYV. CDR3 DNA: TGTGCCAGCAGTCCCCTATTGAGGGGCAAATCCTACGAGCAGTACGTC. This chain uses TRBV28 with TRBJ2-7; D is perhaps TRBD1 or TRBD2 (5 bases each). The CDR3 extends over 16 amino acids. Germline-derived CDR1 and CDR2 are MDHEN and SYDVKM. V lost 5 bases and J lost 1, with 18 bases in between.

The rearrangement joins TRBV9 to TRBJ2-7, with D tentatively TRBD1 (6 bases). CDR3 length: 14 residues. The V end lost 0 bases, the J end lost 1 base, and 8 bases lay between the germline ends. CDR1 SGDLS and CDR2 YYNGEE come from the germline V gene. This chain's CDR3 is CASSVAQGSYEQYF. DNA for the CDR3: TGTGCCAGCAGCGTAGCACAGGGTTCCTACGAGCAGTACTTC. Together with reference TRBV9 and TRBJ2-7, the CDR3 gives the full variable domain: DSGVTQTPKHLITATGQRVTLRCSPRSGDLSVYWYQQSLDQGLQFLIQYYNGEERAKGNILERFSAQQFPDLHSELNLSSLELGDSALYFCASSVAQGSYEQYFGPGTRLTVT.

This chain links TRBV6-6 with TRBJ1-4; 8 bases agree with TRBD1. The germline V gene has CDR1 MNHNY and CDR2 SVGAGI (reference sequence). The trim removed 4 bases at V and 8 bases at J, leaving 6 bases unmatched. This CDR3 has 14 residues. The CDR3, as DNA: TGTGCCAGCAGTTCCGGACAGGGAGACGAAAAACTGTTTTTT. Its protein is CASSSGQGDEKLFF.

The sample holds many counts of this clonotype. J is TRBJ2-5 and V is TRBV6-5, with D possibly matching TRBD2 (6 bases). With 2 bases removed from V and 0 bases from J, the gap between germline ends came to 13 bases. This CDR3 is 16 amino acids long. Looked up from germline, CDR1 is MNHEY and CDR2 is SVGAGI. The CDR3 is CASSYRRGSHQETQYF. The DNA for the CDR3 is TGTGCCAGCAGTTACCGTCGGGGGAGCCACCAAGAGACCCAGTACTTC.

This clonotype was seen only a few times. The chain links TRBV12-3 or TRBV12-4 to TRBJ1-5; tentatively, D is TRBD1 (6 bases). The CDR3 runs 16 residues. V was pared by 5 bases and J by 7 bases, with 21 bases between. The DNA for the CDR3 is TGTGCCAGCAGTCCACAGACAGGCTTAACCGCGCAGCCCCAGCATTTT. The encoded protein is CASSPQTGLTAQPQHF.

This clonotype was seen repeatedly, ten times or more. The CDR3 DNA is TGCAGCGTCCGGAGTCGGTACGAGCAGTACTTC. It translates to CSVRSRYEQYF. The chain combines TRBV29-1 with TRBJ2-7, with D uncertain. This CDR3 region has 11 residues. The germline V and J ends were trimmed by 6 bases and 4 bases, with 10 bases remaining between them. In germline, CDR1 is SQVTM, CDR2 ANQGSEA.